This entry concerns a single T cell receptor (beta chain). This clonotype has at least ten counts. It has no known antigen specificity. Base qualities were left out, and no much larger clone turns up one base away. The sample originates from a study of spatial heterogeneity in lung cancer (dated by TCRdb to the late 2010s). For the wider study: More beta-chain than alpha-chain transcripts were consistently detected, likely reflecting higher beta-chain transcript abundance. In the raw uncorrected reads, each unique combination of TCR and UMI appeared more than ten times on average. TCR alpha and beta repertoires were quantitatively compared across multiple tumor regions, matched nontumor lung and blood in non-small cell lung cancer. The study linked features of the TCR repertoire to counts of nonsynonymous mutations, which were determined by whole-exome sequencing of tumor tissue. At surgery, both alpha and beta chains were TCR-sequenced in about 200 tumor regions, over 61 matched nontumor lung samples and a few dozen PBMC samples. The full study reports these points: Ubiquitous expanded tumor TCRs showed up in blood more often at tumor resection than at routine follow-up. Confirming at a functional level the hypothesis that regional TCRs recognize regional mutations was considered to require additional single-cell paired TCR alpha and beta sequencing.

The CDR1 and CDR2 encoded by the germline V gene are MNHEY and SVGAGI. Spanning cysteine to phenylalanine, the CDR3 consists of 16 amino acids. Of all the DNA, just the CDR3 is kept, 48 bases in frame from base 1. Trimming takes 5 bases from V and 2 bases from J, and the germline ends sit 15 bases apart. According to the study, the label for this sample's time point signals: sample taken at primary tumor resection. TCR sequencing used whole RNA extracted from tumor and nontumor lung tissue, or from cryopreserved PBMC samples, without cell sorting. Samples were obtained from approximately 70 patients with early-stage, untreated non-small cell lung cancer from the lung TRACERx cohort. Only patients for whom sufficient RNA was available from at least two tumor regions were selected for TCR sequencing. To prepare the library, 5' RACE was applied. Instrument on record: NextSeq 500. The TCR library protocol attached a unique molecular identifier to each TCR cDNA molecule to allow correction of PCR and sequencing errors. On the authors' methods: TCR identification, UMI-based error correction and CDR3 extraction were all carried out with Decombinator tools. TCRs above a frequency of 2 per 1,000, corresponding to the top 1% of the tumor frequency distribution, were defined as expanded. Each repertoire was subsampled 100 times to 5,000 TCRs, after which Renyi diversity was computed with the R vegan package. CDR3 similarity networks were built from amino acid triplet string-kernel similarity, connecting CDR3s with pairwise similarity above 0.82. The raw public data were reprocessed by TCRdb itself: fastp quality trimming at Q25, MiXCR clonotype calling, in-frame beta chains only. Rows are unified per CDR3 protein, each entry keeping the most common DNA and genes. The V and J calls and clone size come from TCRdb's table, not from the authors' own analysis. Counted in this sample were 20,000 or so distinct CDR3 sequences; less than 3.5% of them appeared once. Of the sample, 29% is held by the ten largest clones.

The specimen was PBMCs, collected at surgery. The chain employs TRBV6-5 and TRBJ2-2; the D gene is tentatively TRBD1 or TRBD2, each matching 5 bases. The sequence was collected from a female donor with early-stage non-small cell lung cancer. The CDR3 is CASSPRPGPNTGELFF. The sequence in DNA is TGTGCCAGCAGTCCCCGCCCGGGACCAAACACCGGGGAGCTGTTTTTT.